The entry below describes one TCR beta chain. Its antigen is still unknown. For TCR beta, libraries came from quantitative 5'-RACE with molecular barcodes. MiXCR, applied by TCRdb to the 5' RACE reads, yields one record per CDR3 protein. Found here are about 200,000 distinct CDR3 sequences, 10% to 15% of them singletons; the top ten hold approximately 16%. V was clipped by 7 bases and J by 4 bases, with 18 bases between them. CDR3 length: 15 residues. This record comes from a study of CD8 T cells in ankylosing spondylitis. Whole-study findings and limits: Disease-linked clones were reportedly significantly enriched in matched ankylosing spondylitis synovial fluid. Made up of eight highly homologous variants, a TCR beta motif appeared characteristic of ankylosing spondylitis blood. In synovial fluid and blood from reactive arthritis, some motif variants were previously reported.

Specimen: blood, either unsorted or a sorted T cell fraction (not recorded which). This chain connects TRBV12-3 or TRBV12-4 to TRBJ2-3, with a possible D match to TRBD1 (5 bases). This receptor was identified in a male donor with ankylosing spondylitis or in good health (not recorded which). The CDR3 DNA is TGTGCCAGCACCCCCCCAGGGATGAGCGCAGATACGCAGTATTTT. This sequence encodes CASTPPGMSADTQYF.